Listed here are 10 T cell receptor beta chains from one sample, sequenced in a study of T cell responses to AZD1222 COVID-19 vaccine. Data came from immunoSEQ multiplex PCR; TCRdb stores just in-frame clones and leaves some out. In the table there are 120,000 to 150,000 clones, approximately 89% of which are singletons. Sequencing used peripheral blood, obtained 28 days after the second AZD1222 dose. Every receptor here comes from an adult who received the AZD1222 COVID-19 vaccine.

CDR3: CASSSGENTEAFF. CDR3 nucleotides: TGTGCCAGCAGTTCGGGGGAGAACACTGAAGCTTTCTTT. The chain is built from TRBV12-3 or TRBV12-4 and TRBJ1-1, with D possibly TRBD1 on 5 matching bases. This CDR3 comprises 13 residues. With 4 bases removed from V and 1 base from J, the gap between germline ends came to 7 bases.

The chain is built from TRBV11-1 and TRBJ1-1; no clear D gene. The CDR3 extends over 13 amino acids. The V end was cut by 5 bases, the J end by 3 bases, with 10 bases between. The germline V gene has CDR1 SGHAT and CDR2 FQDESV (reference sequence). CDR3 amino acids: CASSGGLYTEAFF. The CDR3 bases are TGTGCCAGCAGCGGCGGGCTGTACACTGAAGCTTTCTTT.

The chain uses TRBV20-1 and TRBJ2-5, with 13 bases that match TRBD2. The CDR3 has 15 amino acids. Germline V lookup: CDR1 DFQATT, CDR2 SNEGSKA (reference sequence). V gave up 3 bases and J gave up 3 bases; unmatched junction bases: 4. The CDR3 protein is CSASGLAGEEETQYF. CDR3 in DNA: TGCAGTGCTAGTGGACTAGCGGGAGAGGAAGAGACCCAGTACTTC.

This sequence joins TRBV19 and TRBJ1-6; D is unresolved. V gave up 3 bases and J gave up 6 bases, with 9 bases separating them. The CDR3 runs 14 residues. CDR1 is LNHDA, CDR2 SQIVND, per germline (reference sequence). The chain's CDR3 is CASSIGLINSPLHF. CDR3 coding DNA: TGTGCCAGTAGTATTGGACTGATTAATTCACCCCTCCACTTT.

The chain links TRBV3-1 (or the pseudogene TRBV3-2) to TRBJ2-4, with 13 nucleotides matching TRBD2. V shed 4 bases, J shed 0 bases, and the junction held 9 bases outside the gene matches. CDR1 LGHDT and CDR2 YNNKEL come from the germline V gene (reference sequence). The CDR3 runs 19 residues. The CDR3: CASSLGTSGTGLAKNIQYF. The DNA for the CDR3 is TGTGCCAGCAGCCTCGGGACTAGCGGGACTGGTCTAGCCAAAAACATTCAGTACTTC.

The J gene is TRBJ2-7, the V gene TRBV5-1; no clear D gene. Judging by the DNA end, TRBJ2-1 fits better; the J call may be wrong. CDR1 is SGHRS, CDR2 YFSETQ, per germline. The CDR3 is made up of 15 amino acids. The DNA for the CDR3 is TGCGCCAGCAGCTTGACGGTAAGCTCCTACAATGAGCAGTTCTTC. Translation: CASSLTVSSYNEQFF.

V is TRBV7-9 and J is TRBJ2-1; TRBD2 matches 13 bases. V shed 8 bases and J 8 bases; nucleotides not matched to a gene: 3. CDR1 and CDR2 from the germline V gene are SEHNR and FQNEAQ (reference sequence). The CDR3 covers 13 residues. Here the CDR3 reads CASGTSGIYEQFF. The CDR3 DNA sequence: TGTGCCAGCGGGACTAGCGGGATATATGAGCAGTTCTTC.

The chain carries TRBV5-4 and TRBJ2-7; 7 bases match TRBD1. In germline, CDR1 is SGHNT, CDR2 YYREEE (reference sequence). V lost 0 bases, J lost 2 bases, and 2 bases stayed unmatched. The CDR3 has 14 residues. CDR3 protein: CASSLGQGPYEQYF. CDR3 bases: TGTGCCAGCAGCTTGGGACAGGGCCCCTACGAGCAGTACTTC.

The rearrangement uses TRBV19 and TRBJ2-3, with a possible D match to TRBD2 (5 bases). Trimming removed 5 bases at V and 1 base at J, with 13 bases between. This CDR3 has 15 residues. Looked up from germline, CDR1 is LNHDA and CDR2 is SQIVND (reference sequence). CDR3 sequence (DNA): TGTGCCAGTAGTGCCACGGGGATCCGCACAGATACGCAGTATTTT. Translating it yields CASSATGIRTDTQYF.

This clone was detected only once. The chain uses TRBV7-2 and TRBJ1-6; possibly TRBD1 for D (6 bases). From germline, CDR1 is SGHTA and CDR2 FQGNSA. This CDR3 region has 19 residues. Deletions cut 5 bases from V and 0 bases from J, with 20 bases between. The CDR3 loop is CASSPKGGAKSSYNSPLHF. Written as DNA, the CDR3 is TGTGCCAGCAGCCCCAAAGGGGGAGCAAAAAGCTCCTATAATTCACCCCTCCACTTT.